This T cell receptor (beta chain) was captured by sequencing in a study of T cell responses to AZD1222 COVID-19 vaccine. The study's findings and limits: The donor group comprised mostly white British people and more females; the analysis possibly underestimated clonal diversity. Just a handful of people given AZD1222 tested seropositive at baseline.

Profiled with immunoSEQ multiplex PCR; TCRdb holds only in-frame clones, not every one. In the table there are about 180,000 clones, around 94% of which are singletons. Pooling was applied to second doses at about 4 or about 12 weeks. The CDR3 is 12 amino acids. Germline V gene lookup returns CDR1 SGHDT and CDR2 YYEEEE. V was cut by 4 bases and J by 0 bases, with 5 bases left in between. In the case of this clone: Its matching antigen is unknown.

This clonotype originated in an adult who received the AZD1222 COVID-19 vaccine. This chain connects TRBV5-6 to TRBJ2-7; D uncertain. The material was peripheral blood, obtained 28 days after the second AZD1222 dose. CDR3 nucleotide sequence: TGTGCCAGCAGCCTGAGCTCCTACGAGCAGTACTTC. It yields the protein CASSLSSYEQYF.